The 18 T cell receptor beta chains below all came from one sample that was sequenced in a study of cytomegalovirus exposure and HLA in healthy donors. Vbeta (60) and Jbeta (13) primers were used in the PCR. Data came from immunoSEQ multiplex PCR; TCRdb stores just in-frame clones and leaves some out. The top ten clones hold about 0.8% of a sample with more than 150,000 clones, 82% of them seen once. Sequenced sample: PBMCs. Receptors originate from a woman younger than 30 in good health and CMV-seronegative.

The chain is built from TRBV13 and TRBJ2-5; tentatively, D is TRBD1 (8 bases). Germline assignment: CDR1 PRHDT and CDR2 FYEKMQ (reference sequence). With 5 bases removed from V and 5 bases from J, the gap between germline ends came to 15 bases. This CDR3 spans 14 amino acids. The CDR3 is CASSQGAGAETQYF. CDR3 in DNA: TGTGCCAGCAGCCAGGGGGCGGGAGCGGAGACCCAGTACTTC.

This clone was seen a handful of times. CDR3 nucleotide sequence: TGTGCCAGCAGCGGGACAGGGATTATCTATGGCTACACCTTC. This encodes CASSGTGIIYGYTF. J is TRBJ1-2 and V is TRBV11-1; TRBD1 aligns across 9 bases. V gave up 5 bases and J gave up 4 bases; unmatched junction bases: 5. Germline V gene sequence: CDR1 SGHAT, CDR2 FQDESV (reference sequence). The CDR3 runs 14 residues.

V is TRBV6-5 and J is TRBJ1-5; 7 nucleotides agree with TRBD1. This CDR3 comprises 15 residues. The V gene's germline CDR1 is MNHEY and CDR2 SVGAGI. With 0 bases clipped from V and 6 bases from J, the junction kept 5 bases outside the gene matches. CDR3 residues: CASSYSPGGTQPQHF. CDR3 DNA: TGTGCCAGCAGTTACTCTCCAGGGGGTACTCAGCCCCAGCATTTT.

The chain has TRBV7-8 and TRBJ1-4, with 9 nucleotides matching TRBD1. The J segment lost 5 bases and the V segment lost 2 bases, leaving 3 bases of the junction unmatched. CDR1 and CDR2 (germline): SGHVS, FQNEAQ. This CDR3 contains 15 residues. Here the CDR3 reads CASSLTTGGNEKLFF. The CDR3 DNA reads TGTGCCAGCAGCTTAACCACAGGGGGCAATGAAAAACTGTTTTTT. The entire variable domain, with the rest obtained from reference TRBV7-8 and TRBJ1-4, is as follows: GAGVSQSPRYKVAKRGQDVALRCDPISGHVSLFWYQQALGQGPEFLTYFQNEAQLDKSGLPSDRFFAERPEGSVSTLKIQRTQQEDSAVYLCASSLTTGGNEKLFFGSGTQLSVL.

This clone was seen only once. The gene calls are TRBV4-2 and TRBJ1-3; TRBD1 matches 9 bases. CDR3 length: 16 residues. CDR1 and CDR2 (germline): LGHNA, YNFKEQ. After removal of 0 bases from V and 6 bases from J, the junction contained 6 bases not matched to a gene. The CDR3 is CASSQDTWTGENTIYF. Written as DNA, the CDR3 is TGTGCCAGCAGCCAAGATACGTGGACAGGGGAAAACACCATATATTTT.

This chain joins TRBV6-5 and TRBJ1-5; possible D gene TRBD1, 6 bases. Trimming left V 6 bases short and J 4 bases short, with 10 bases between. This CDR3 region has 13 residues. Germline loops: CDR1 MNHEY, CDR2 SVGAGI. As DNA, the CDR3 is TGTGCCAGCAGGGGTACAGGGAATCAGCCCCAGCATTTT. As protein: CASRGTGNQPQHF.

V usage is TRBV7-8 and J usage is TRBJ1-5, with a possible D match to TRBD1 (5 bases). V lost 0 bases and J lost 6, with 6 bases in between. The germline V gene encodes CDR1 SGHVS and CDR2 FQNEAQ. This CDR3 contains 13 residues. CDR3 residues: CASSLAGGQPQHF. As DNA, the CDR3 is TGTGCCAGCAGCTTAGCCGGGGGTCAGCCCCAGCATTTT.

The chain recombines TRBV25-1 with TRBJ2-2, with D perhaps TRBD2 (5 bases). The CDR3 contains 15 residues. Per germline, CDR1 MGHDK and CDR2 SYGVNS. V lost 1 base and J 3 bases, leaving 9 bases between the germline ends. DNA for the CDR3: TGTGCCAGCAGTGAATGGAGGTCCGACACCGGGGAGCTGTTTTTT. Encoded protein: CASSEWRSDTGELFF.

The rearrangement joins TRBV4-2 to TRBJ2-7; unclear D gene. This CDR3 has 13 residues. V shed 0 bases and J shed 5 bases, with 8 bases lying between them. Germline CDR1 LGHNA, CDR2 YNFKEQ. The CDR3 DNA reads as TGTGCCAGCAGCCAAGACTTGGGCGACGAGCAGTACTTC. It specifies CASSQDLGDEQYF.

The V call is TRBV7-8, the J call TRBJ1-5; D is perhaps TRBD1 (6 bases). Germline-derived CDR1 and CDR2 are SGHVS and FQNEAQ. Trimming removed 3 bases at V and 3 bases at J, with 15 bases between. This CDR3 spans 16 amino acids. CDR3 bases: TGTGCCAGCAGCTTTCGCCAGGGGCGGGTCAATCAGCCCCAGCATTTT. Translation gives CASSFRQGRVNQPQHF. Based on the CDR3 plus reference TRBV7-8 and TRBJ1-5, the full variable domain is GAGVSQSPRYKVAKRGQDVALRCDPISGHVSLFWYQQALGQGPEFLTYFQNEAQLDKSGLPSDRFFAERPEGSVSTLKIQRTQQEDSAVYLCASSFRQGRVNQPQHFGDGTRLSIL.

The chain carries TRBV18 and TRBJ2-7, with 8 nucleotides matching TRBD2. Germline lookup yields CDR1 KGHSH and CDR2 LQKENI. The ends lost 0 bases at V and 2 bases at J; junction bases unmatched: 6. This CDR3 region has 16 residues. CDR3 sequence reads: CASSPPPAGATYEQYF. The CDR3 bases are TGTGCCAGCTCACCACCGCCAGCGGGGGCGACCTACGAGCAGTACTTC.

A single count supports this clone. The rearrangement joins TRBV7-9 to TRBJ1-1; D unclear. The CDR3 contains 15 residues. Trimming left V 2 bases short and J 4 bases short, with 14 bases between. Per the germline V gene, CDR1 is SEHNR and CDR2 is FQNEAQ (reference sequence). CDR3 region: CASSLRPGMVTEAFF. Written as DNA, the CDR3 is TGTGCCAGCAGCTTAAGGCCGGGGATGGTCACTGAAGCTTTCTTT. Variable domain in full (rest from reference TRBV7-9 and TRBJ1-1): DTGVSQNPRHKITKRGQNVTFRCDPISEHNRLYWYRQTLGQGPEFLTYFQNEAQLEKSRLLSDRFSAERPKGSFSTLEIQRTEQGDSAMYLCASSLRPGMVTEAFFGQGTRLTVV.

The chain is built from TRBV23-1 and TRBJ1-4; D is uncertain. TRBV23-1 is reported as an ORF; its role is uncertain. The CDR3 is 15 amino acids. Trimming pared 0 bases from V and 5 bases from J, leaving 10 bases between. The CDR3 loop reads CASSQSSEPNEKLFF. The CDR3 DNA is TGCGCCAGCAGTCAATCCTCAGAACCGAATGAAAAACTGTTTTTT.

The CDR3 spells CASSFRTGDSPLHF. The DNA for the CDR3 is TGTGCCAGCAGCTTCCGGACAGGGGATTCACCCCTCCACTTT. The chain combines TRBV11-2 with TRBJ1-6; 9 bases agree with TRBD1. Germline V gene sequence: CDR1 SGHAT, CDR2 FQNNGV. The CDR3 consists of 14 residues. J was trimmed by 8 bases and V by 3 bases; bases with no gene match: 2.

V is TRBV7-3 and J is TRBJ1-1; TRBD1 matches 9 bases. CDR3 length equals 14 residues. V trimming: 5 bases; J trimming: 5 bases; junction bases outside the gene matches: 6. Per the germline V gene, CDR1 is SGHTA and CDR2 is FQGTGA. CDR3 DNA sequence: TGTGCCAGCAGCGTCGGGACAGGGAGGACTGAAGCTTTCTTT. Amino acid sequence: CASSVGTGRTEAFF.

V and J are TRBV2 and TRBJ1-1, with 7 bases fitting TRBD1. V shed 7 bases and J 5 bases; nucleotides not matched to a gene: 7. The CDR3 totals 13 residues. In germline, CDR1 is SNHLY, CDR2 FYNNEI. The CDR3 sequence: CASKGGLKTEAFF. The DNA for the CDR3 is TGTGCCAGCAAAGGGGGCCTCAAGACTGAAGCTTTCTTT.

A remark on this clone: A read error may produce the germline difference seen at one junction end. This rearrangement joins TRBV7-9 to TRBJ2-7; 11 bases are shared with TRBD2. Germline V CDR1 and CDR2: SEHNR, FQNEAQ (reference sequence). The CDR3 has 17 amino acids. The CDR3 region has the DNA TGTTCCAGCAGCCTAACCCCGGGACTAGCGGATCACTACGAGCAGTACTTC. As protein: CSSSLTPGLADHYEQYF.

The rearrangement links TRBV15 to TRBJ2-2, with 11 nucleotides matching TRBD1. CDR1 is LNHNV, CDR2 YYDKDF, per germline (reference sequence). The CDR3 has 15 residues. V lost 3 bases to trimming and J lost 7 bases; unmatched junction nucleotides: 4. CDR3 coding DNA: TGTGCCACCAGCAGCGGACAGGGGGCTGTCGGGGAGCTGTTTTTT. The encoded protein is CATSSGQGAVGELFF.